Each of the 15 T cell receptor beta chains below was sequenced from the same sample in a study of blood T cell repertoires in COVID-19. Produced via immunoSEQ multiplex PCR; TCRdb's table is partial and in-frame only. The profile shows roughly 220,000 clones, 80% of them singletons. Material for sequencing was peripheral blood. The receptor source for this set is a woman aged 70 to 79 with acute or convalescent COVID-19.

The chain employs TRBV19 and TRBJ2-7; TRBD2 aligns across 8 bases. The CDR3 is 13 amino acids. After removal of 5 bases from V and 4 bases from J, the junction contained 4 bases not matched to a gene. From germline, CDR1 is LNHDA and CDR2 SQIVND (reference sequence). The CDR3, as DNA: TGTGCCAGTAGTGTCGGGAGGGAGTACGAGCAGTACTTC. Translation gives CASSVGREYEQYF.

The rearrangement links TRBV7-9 to TRBJ1-1; 9 nucleotides line up with TRBD1. The CDR3 is 14 amino acids. In germline, CDR1 is SEHNR, CDR2 FQNEAQ (reference sequence). The ends lost 7 bases at V and 5 bases at J; junction bases unmatched: 8. The CDR3 DNA follows: TGTGCCAGCACCCAGGGGACAGGGATAACTGAAGCTTTCTTT. Protein product: CASTQGTGITEAFF.

The chain couples TRBV5-8 to TRBJ1-1; no clear D. This CDR3 is built from 14 residues. The V and J ends lost 2 bases and 0 bases respectively, with 8 bases between them. Per the germline V gene, CDR1 is SGHTS and CDR2 is YDEGEE. CDR3 sequence reads: CASSFMALNTEAFF. CDR3 bases: TGTGCCAGCAGCTTTATGGCTCTGAACACTGAAGCTTTCTTT.

The CDR3 nucleotides are TGTGCCACCAGCAGAGGAGGACAGGGTTTGAAACTGTTTTTT. The encoded protein is CATSRGGQGLKLFF. This chain joins TRBV15 and TRBJ1-4; 8 bases map to TRBD1. Trimming removed 1 base from V and 11 bases from J; junction bases left unmatched: 6. Germline CDR1 LNHNV, CDR2 YYDKDF (reference sequence). This CDR3 region has 14 residues.

The chain recombines TRBV2 with TRBJ2-1, with a weak D call TRBD2 (5 bases). The germline CDR1 and CDR2 sequences are SNHLY and FYNNEI. V was pared by 5 bases and J by 7 bases, with 21 bases between. The CDR3 covers 16 residues. CDR3: CASSLLRDLLWNEQFF. The CDR3 bases are TGTGCCAGCAGTCTTCTCCGGGATTTACTTTGGAATGAGCAGTTCTTC.

This clone was counted at least ten times. The genes are TRBV9 and TRBJ2-1; 12 nucleotides align to TRBD2. The trim removed 3 bases at V and 2 bases at J, leaving 0 bases unmatched. The CDR3 consists of 15 residues. Germline V gives CDR1 SGDLS, CDR2 YYNGEE. The CDR3 DNA sequence: TGTGCCAGCAGCGCTAGCGGGAGGGCCTACAATGAGCAGTTCTTC. It yields the protein CASSASGRAYNEQFF.

This clone was counted a few times. The rearrangement links TRBV23-1 to TRBJ2-7; 8 nucleotides align to TRBD1. TRBV23-1 is known as an ORF, though its function is uncertain. V was pared by 7 bases and J by 1 base, with 12 bases of the junction left unmatched. This CDR3 spans 16 amino acids. In DNA form, the CDR3 reads TGCGCCAGCATAATTTGTGGGACAGGTCGTTCCTACGAGCAGTACTTC. This sequence encodes CASIICGTGRSYEQYF.

The V gene is TRBV6-5, the J gene TRBJ2-6, with D possibly matching TRBD1 (6 bases). Germline values: CDR1 MNHEY, CDR2 SVGAGI. The CDR3 sequence is 14 residues long. Trimming pared 8 bases from V and 1 base from J, leaving 9 bases between. CDR3 sequence: CASLQGSGANVLTF. In nucleotides, the CDR3 is TGTGCCAGCCTACAGGGTTCTGGGGCCAACGTCCTGACTTTC.

V and J are TRBV30 and TRBJ2-2, with D perhaps TRBD1 (6 bases). V lost 2 bases and J 4 bases, leaving 8 bases between the germline ends. The CDR3 runs to 13 residues. The germline CDR1 and CDR2 sequences are GTSNPN and SVGIG (reference sequence). The CDR3 DNA reads as TGTGCCTGGAGTCAACAGGGCACCGGGGAGCTGTTTTTT. It is translated as CAWSQQGTGELFF. Using reference TRBV30 and TRBJ2-2 for the parts outside the CDR3, the full variable domain is SQTIHQWPATLVQPVGSPLSLECTVEGTSNPNLYWYRQAAGRGLQLLFYSVGIGQISSEVPQNLSASRPQDRQFILSSKKLLLSDSGFYLCAWSQQGTGELFFGEGSRLTVL.

The chain joins TRBV6-2 or TRBV6-3 to TRBJ2-7; D possibly corresponds to TRBD2 (6 bases). The CDR3 totals 15 residues. The germline V and J ends were trimmed by 5 bases and 0 bases, with 14 bases remaining between them. Per germline, CDR1 MNHEY and CDR2 SVGEGT. The CDR3 coding sequence is TGTGCCAGCAGTGCGGGACTGTCGAGCTCCTACGAGCAGTACTTC. Translating gives CASSAGLSSSYEQYF.

This clone has only a few counts. The J gene is TRBJ1-1, the V gene TRBV5-1; D is perhaps TRBD1 (5 bases). From germline, CDR1 is SGHRS and CDR2 YFSETQ. V gave up 1 base and J gave up 5 bases, with 15 bases separating them. The CDR3 has 15 amino acids. The DNA of the CDR3 is TGCGCCAGCAGCTTGAACAGCCCCGGACAAACTGAAGCTTTCTTT. Protein sequence: CASSLNSPGQTEAFF.

The V gene is TRBV3-1 (or the pseudogene TRBV3-2), the J gene TRBJ2-2, with TRBD1 matching 8 bases. Germline trimming cut 4 bases from V and 6 bases from J; bases unmatched to any gene: 7. Germline loops: CDR1 LGHDT, CDR2 YNNKEL (reference sequence). The CDR3 covers 15 residues. In nucleotides, the CDR3 is TGTGCCAGCAGCCTCCTCGGCAGGGGGCCCGGGGAGCTGTTTTTT. It is translated as CASSLLGRGPGELFF.

Only a few counts were recorded for this clone. The V and J genes are TRBV6-5 and TRBJ2-3; TRBD2 agrees at 7 bases. The V segment lost 10 bases and the J segment 3 bases; nucleotides outside the gene matches: 7. This CDR3 has 13 amino acids. Germline-derived CDR1 and CDR2 are MNHEY and SVGAGI. CDR3 sequence: CATGYGGTDTQYF. The CDR3 region has the DNA TGTGCCACCGGTTACGGGGGGACAGATACGCAGTATTTT.

This chain joins TRBV7-2 and TRBJ1-6, with TRBD1 identical over 11 bases. Germline assignment: CDR1 SGHTA and CDR2 FQGNSA. V was pared by 7 bases and J by 7 bases, with 6 bases of the junction left unmatched. The CDR3 runs to 15 residues. In DNA form, the CDR3 reads TGTGCCAGCAACCCGGGACAGGGGGGAAATTCACCCCTCCACTTT. Protein product: CASNPGQGGNSPLHF.

The rearrangement uses TRBV18 and TRBJ1-4; D gene ambiguous. The CDR3 contains 15 residues. V was cut by 5 bases and J by 0 bases, with 10 bases left in between. From germline, CDR1 is KGHSH and CDR2 LQKENI. For the CDR3, the DNA is TGTGCCAGCTCATTGCAGTTGCCAACTAATGAAAAACTGTTTTTT. This codes for CASSLQLPTNEKLFF.